A selection of T cell receptor beta chains follows, all from one sample in a study of shared clonotypes between healthy human individuals. Generated by immunoSEQ multiplex PCR, the TCRdb table keeps only in-frame clones and is missing some. Among more than 450,000 clones, around 74% were seen once, and the ten largest hold around 13%. Material: PBMCs. These receptor sequences come from a woman aged 40 to 50 in good health. Some clones in this sample may be carry-over from other donors' samples. Each CDR3 is given with its conserved first and last residue. The order of the fields is clone size, V gene, D gene, J gene, CDR3 protein, CDR3 DNA. The D gene is left open where the match is weak. Only part of the rows carry a size: once, few, many, or a class if the clone is expanded.

.	TRBV10-3	.	TRBJ2-1	CAIRGTGSEQFF	TGTGCCATCAGGGGAACAGGGAGCGAGCAGTTCTTC
.	TRBV5-5	TRBD1	TRBJ1-2	CASSRTGAANYGYTF	TGTGCCAGCAGTAGGACAGGGGCAGCTAACTATGGCTACACCTTC
.	TRBV9	TRBD1	TRBJ1-5	CASRESIRQGKDQPQHF	TGTGCCAGCAGAGAATCAATACGACAGGGGAAAGACCAGCCCCAGCATTTT
.	TRBV6-5	.	TRBJ1-5	CASSYSRDSNQPQHF	TGTGCCAGCAGTTACTCCCGGGATAGCAATCAGCCCCAGCATTTT
.	TRBV4-2	TRBD1	TRBJ2-5	CASSHRYLGTGWETQYF	TGTGCCAGCAGCCATCGATACCTAGGGACAGGGTGGGAGACCCAGTACTTC
.	TRBV5-1	TRBD2	TRBJ2-3	CASRTPGLAGDTQYF	TGCGCCAGCAGAACTCCGGGACTAGCGGGGGATACGCAGTATTTT
.	TRBV2	TRBD1	TRBJ2-3	CASHRTGEADTQYF	TGTGCCAGTCACAGGACAGGGGAAGCAGATACGCAGTATTTT
.	TRBV21-1	.	TRBJ1-3	CASKRGGNTIYF	TGTGCCAGCAAAAGGGGTGGAAACACCATATATTTT
few	TRBV9	TRBD1	TRBJ1-1	CASSVVTGGANTEAFF	TGTGCCAGCAGCGTAGTGACAGGGGGCGCTAACACTGAAGCTTTCTTT
.	TRBV6-5	.	TRBJ2-2	CASSPQFFPSGELFF	TGTGCCAGCAGTCCGCAGTTTTTTCCGTCCGGGGAGCTGTTTTTT
few	TRBV15	.	TRBJ2-7	CATSRDTTGLDEQYF	TGTGCCACCAGCAGAGACACAACAGGGTTAGACGAGCAGTACTTC
few	TRBV2	.	TRBJ2-1	CASSQGGGRAYNEQFF	TGTGCCAGCAGCCAAGGGGGTGGGAGGGCCTACAATGAGCAGTTCTTC
.	TRBV6-6	.	TRBJ2-3	CASSYWDLRDTQYF	TGTGCCAGCAGTTACTGGGACCTGCGGGATACGCAGTATTTT
.	TRBV10-2	.	TRBJ1-1	CASREVGVNTEAFF	TGCGCCAGCAGGGAAGTGGGGGTCAACACTGAAGCTTTCTTT
once	TRBV28	.	TRBJ2-4	CASSWGPGNIQYF	TGTGCCAGCAGTTGGGGACCGGGAAACATTCAGTACTTC
.	TRBV6-5	.	TRBJ2-4	CASSYGAGGNIQYF	TGTGCCAGCAGTTACGGAGCCGGGGGAAACATTCAGTACTTC
.	TRBV5-1	.	TRBJ1-1	CASSSEGTRNTEAFF	TGCGCCAGCAGCTCGGAAGGGACACGGAACACTGAAGCTTTCTTT
.	TRBV9	TRBD2	TRBJ2-3	CASSVATSVRRDTQYF	TGTGCCAGCAGCGTCGCTACTAGCGTGAGAAGAGATACGCAGTATTTT
.	TRBV27	.	TRBJ2-7	CASSLGQSDEQYF	TGTGCCAGCAGTTTGGGGCAGTCCGACGAGCAGTACTTC
.	TRBV30	TRBD2	TRBJ2-6	CAGGEVGAGANVLTF	TGTGCCGGGGGGGAGGTGGGGGCTGGGGCCAACGTCCTGACTTTC
.	TRBV5-3	TRBD2	TRBJ2-7	CARKQTGLVAGYLSYEQYF	TGTGCCAGAAAACAGACGGGGCTGGTAGCGGGATACTTATCCTACGAGCAGTACTTC
few	TRBV5-1	TRBD2	TRBJ2-5	CASSPRTSGERKETQYF	TGCGCCAGCAGCCCCAGGACTAGCGGAGAAAGGAAGGAGACCCAGTACTTC
.	TRBV19	TRBD2	TRBJ2-7	CASGTSGTYEQYF	TGTGCCAGTGGAACTAGCGGGACCTACGAGCAGTACTTC
.	TRBV5-1	TRBD2	TRBJ2-3	CASRTGTSGSTDTQYF	TGCGCCAGCAGAACCGGGACTAGCGGGAGCACAGATACGCAGTATTTT
.	TRBV15	TRBD2	TRBJ2-5	CATSRSTGTIETQYF	TGTGCCACCAGCAGATCCACCGGGACTATAGAGACCCAGTACTTC
few	TRBV5-4	.	TRBJ2-5	CASSLAGDETQYF	TGTGCCAGCAGCTTGGCGGGGGATGAGACCCAGTACTTC
.	TRBV7-8	TRBD2	TRBJ2-1	CASSLAGDYPNEQFF	TGTGCCAGCAGCTTAGCGGGGGACTACCCCAATGAGCAGTTCTTC
.	TRBV4-1	.	TRBJ2-7	CASSYRGSSGTYEQYF	TGCGCCAGCAGCTACAGGGGGAGTAGCGGGACCTACGAGCAGTACTTC